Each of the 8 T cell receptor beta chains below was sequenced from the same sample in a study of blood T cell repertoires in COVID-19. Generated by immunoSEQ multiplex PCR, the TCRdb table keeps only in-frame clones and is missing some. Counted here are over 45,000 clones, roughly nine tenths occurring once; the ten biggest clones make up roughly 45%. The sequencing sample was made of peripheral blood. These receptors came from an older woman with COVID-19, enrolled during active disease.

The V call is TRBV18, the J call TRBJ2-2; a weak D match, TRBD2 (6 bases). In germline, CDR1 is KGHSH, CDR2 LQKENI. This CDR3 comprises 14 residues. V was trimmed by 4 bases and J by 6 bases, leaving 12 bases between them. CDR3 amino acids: CASSLRETAGELFF. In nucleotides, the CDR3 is TGTGCCAGCTCACTACGGGAGACCGCCGGGGAGCTGTTTTTT.

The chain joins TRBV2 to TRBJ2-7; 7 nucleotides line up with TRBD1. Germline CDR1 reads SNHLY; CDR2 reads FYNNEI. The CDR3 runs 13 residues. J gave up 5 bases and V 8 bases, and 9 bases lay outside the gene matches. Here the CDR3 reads CASVSGGRNEQYF. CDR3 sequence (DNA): TGTGCCAGCGTTTCAGGGGGAAGGAACGAGCAGTACTTC.

CDR3: CASAGVRSGELFF. The CDR3 region has the DNA TGTGCCAGCGCCGGGGTGCGTTCCGGGGAGCTGTTTTTT. The chain links TRBV7-2 to TRBJ2-2; weak D call: TRBD2 (5 bases). Germline loops: CDR1 SGHTA, CDR2 FQGNSA. The CDR3 contains 13 residues. V lost 8 bases and J 6 bases, leaving 13 bases between the germline ends.

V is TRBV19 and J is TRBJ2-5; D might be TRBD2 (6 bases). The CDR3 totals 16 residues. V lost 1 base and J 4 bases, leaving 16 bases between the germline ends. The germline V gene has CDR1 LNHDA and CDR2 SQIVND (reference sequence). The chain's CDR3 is CASSIGVAPGVETQYF. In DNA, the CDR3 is TGTGCCAGTAGTATAGGGGTAGCGCCGGGGGTAGAGACCCAGTACTTC. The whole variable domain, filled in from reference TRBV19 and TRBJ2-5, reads DGGITQSPKYLFRKEGQNVTLSCEQNLNHDAMYWYRQDPGQGLRLIYYSQIVNDFQKGDIAEGYSVSREKKESFPLTVTSAQKNPTAFYLCASSIGVAPGVETQYFGPGTRLLVL.

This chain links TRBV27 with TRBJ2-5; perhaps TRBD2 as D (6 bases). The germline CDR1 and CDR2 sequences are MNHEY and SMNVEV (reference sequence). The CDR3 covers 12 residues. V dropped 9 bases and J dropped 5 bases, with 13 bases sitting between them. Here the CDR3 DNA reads TGTGCCAGTGCGGGAACGGATGAGACCCAGTACTTC. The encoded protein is CASAGTDETQYF.

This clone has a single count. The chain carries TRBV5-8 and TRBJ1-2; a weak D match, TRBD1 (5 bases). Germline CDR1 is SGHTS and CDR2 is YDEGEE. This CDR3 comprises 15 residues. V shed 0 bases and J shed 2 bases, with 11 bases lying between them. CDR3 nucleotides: TGTGCCAGCAGCTTGGAGCGGGGCATGAACTATGGCTACACCTTC. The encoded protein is CASSLERGMNYGYTF.

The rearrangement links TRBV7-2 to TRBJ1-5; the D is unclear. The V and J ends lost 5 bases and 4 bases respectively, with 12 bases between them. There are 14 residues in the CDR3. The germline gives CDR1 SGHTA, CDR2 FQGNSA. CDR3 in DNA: TGTGCCAGCAGCCCCGGCTGGCGGAATCAGCCCCAGCATTTT. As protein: CASSPGWRNQPQHF.

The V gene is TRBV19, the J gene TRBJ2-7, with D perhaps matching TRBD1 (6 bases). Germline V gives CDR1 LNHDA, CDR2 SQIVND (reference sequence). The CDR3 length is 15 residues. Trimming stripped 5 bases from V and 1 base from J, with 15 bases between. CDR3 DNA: TGTGCCAGTAGTCTTGCTGAGACAGGTTCCTACGAGCAGTACTTC. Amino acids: CASSLAETGSYEQYF.